A single sample is the source of the 3 T cell receptor beta chains below, sequenced in a study of T cell changes during pregnancy in multiple sclerosis. Produced via immunoSEQ multiplex PCR; TCRdb's table is partial and in-frame only. The table includes tens of thousands of clones, 90% detected once. The sequenced sample was peripheral blood, obtained in the third trimester of pregnancy. Source of these receptors: a female donor with multiple sclerosis, enrolled in a pregnancy study.

The V call is TRBV19, the J call TRBJ1-5, with 8 bases identical to TRBD1. The ends lost 5 bases at V and 4 bases at J; junction bases unmatched: 4. The CDR3 is 14 residues long. Looked up from germline, CDR1 is LNHDA and CDR2 is SQIVND (reference sequence). CDR3 in DNA: TGTGCCAGTAGTGGACAGGGAGGTAATCAGCCCCAGCATTTT. As protein: CASSGQGGNQPQHF.

The chain combines TRBV5-6 with TRBJ1-4; 9 nucleotides line up with TRBD1. With V trimmed by 4 bases and J by 6 bases, 7 bases remained unmatched. The germline V gene has CDR1 SGHDT and CDR2 YYEEEE. The CDR3 runs to 15 residues. The CDR3 protein is CASSTPDRGDEKLFF. CDR3 nucleotides: TGTGCCAGCAGCACCCCTGACAGGGGGGATGAAAAACTGTTTTTT.

This chain uses TRBV5-4 with TRBJ2-2; no clear D gene. Germline-derived CDR1 and CDR2 are SGHNT and YYREEE (reference sequence). The CDR3 is 13 residues long. Trimming shortened V by 0 bases and J by 9 bases, and 9 bases separated the two germline ends. The CDR3 loop is CASSLDYNRELFF. The CDR3 DNA reads as TGTGCCAGCAGCTTGGATTACAACAGGGAGCTGTTTTTT.